The 16 T cell receptor beta chains listed next were all sequenced from one sample in a study of early T cells in non-severe SARS-CoV-2 infection. One entry per CDR3 protein results from TCRdb running MiXCR on the 5' RACE reads. The data contain tens of thousands of distinct CDR3 sequences, approximately 13% of them singletons. Sequenced material: whole blood. These receptors were obtained from an adult who was a healthcare worker with PCR-confirmed SARS-CoV-2 infection or an uninfected control (not recorded which).

Concerning this clonotype itself: At one boundary the junction diverges from the germline segment, which might be a read error. CDR3 loop: CASSLGSGGGVF. CDR3 DNA sequence: TGTGCCAGCAGCTTGGGGTCTGGGGGAGGTGTCTTT. The V call is TRBV5-6, the J call TRBJ1-1; tentatively, D is TRBD1 (5 bases). Per germline, CDR1 SGHDT and CDR2 YYEEEE. The CDR3 has 12 residues.

This clonotype was detected ten times or more. This chain connects TRBV2 to TRBJ1-1; unclear D gene. V lost 7 bases to trimming and J lost 1 base, with 10 bases between them. This CDR3 comprises 13 residues. Germline CDR1 and CDR2: SNHLY and FYNNEI. CDR3 protein: CASTTRQNTEAFF. CDR3 nucleotide sequence: TGTGCCAGCACGACGCGACAGAACACTGAAGCTTTCTTT.

The chain recombines TRBV7-6 with TRBJ1-2; D is unclear. The germline V and J ends were trimmed by 5 bases and 6 bases, with 16 bases remaining between them. Germline values: CDR1 SGHVS, CDR2 FNYEAQ. CDR3 length: 14 amino acids. This CDR3 is CASSPIRRVDGYTF. In DNA, the CDR3 is TGTGCCAGCAGCCCGATCCGAAGGGTGGATGGCTACACCTTC.

Ten or more counts support this clonotype. The rearrangement uses TRBV29-1 and TRBJ2-7; unclear D gene. The CDR3 extends over 13 amino acids. Germline-derived CDR1 and CDR2 are SQVTM and ANQGSEA. Trimming pared 0 bases from V and 0 bases from J, leaving 6 bases between. In DNA, the CDR3 is TGCAGCGTTGAAGACACAATCTCCTACGAGCAGTACTTC. Protein: CSVEDTISYEQYF.

This clonotype showed up many times. This chain links TRBV5-6 with TRBJ2-3; 10 bases align to TRBD2. CDR3 size: 20 residues. CDR1 SGHDT and CDR2 YYEEEE come from the germline V gene. V gave up 3 bases and J gave up 6 bases; unmatched junction bases: 22. CDR3: CASSYWGVPGLANKVDTQYF. The CDR3 nucleotides read TGTGCCAGCAGCTATTGGGGCGTCCCGGGACTAGCGAATAAGGTGGATACGCAGTATTTT.

V and J are TRBV29-1 and TRBJ2-2; D gene uncertain. The CDR3 covers 13 residues. Germline V gene sequence: CDR1 SQVTM, CDR2 ANQGSEA. Trimming took off 7 bases at V and 0 bases at J, with 9 bases between the two ends. The CDR3 loop is CSGTSSNTGELFF. CDR3 nucleotide sequence: TGCAGCGGAACATCTTCGAACACCGGGGAGCTGTTTTTT.

This clonotype was recorded at least ten times. The chain joins TRBV11-2 to TRBJ2-7, with D unclear. Trimming pared 2 bases from V and 5 bases from J, leaving 13 bases between. CDR3 length equals 14 residues. Germline V gene data show CDR1 as SGHAT and CDR2 as FQNNGV. The CDR3 sequence is CASSLKGGSDEQYF. CDR3 in DNA: TGTGCCAGCAGCTTAAAGGGTGGTTCGGACGAGCAGTACTTC. Filled out from reference TRBV11-2 and TRBJ2-7, the complete variable domain reads EAGVAQSPRYKIIEKRQSVAFWCNPISGHATLYWYQQILGQGPKLLIQFQNNGVVDDSQLPKDRFSAERLKGVDSTLKIQPAKLEDSAVYLCASSLKGGSDEQYFGPGTRLTVT.

Worth noting for this clonotype: The junction differs from germline at one of its ends, possibly a read error. This sequence joins TRBV20-1 and TRBJ2-7, with D uncertain. This CDR3 contains 13 residues. CDR1 and CDR2 from the germline V gene are DFQATT and SNEGSKA (reference sequence). In DNA form, the CDR3 reads TGCAGTGCTAGAGATTGGAAAACAGACGAGGAGTACTTC. Residues: CSARDWKTDEEYF.

The sample holds many counts of this clonotype. V gene TRBV3-1 combines with J gene TRBJ2-7; D gene unclear. The length of the CDR3 is 14 residues. Germline-derived CDR1 and CDR2 are LGHDT and YNNKEL (reference sequence). V was clipped by 0 bases and J by 3 bases, with 9 bases between them. The CDR3 region has the DNA TGTGCCAGCAGCCAAGAGGGTTCTTACTACGAGCAGTACTTC. Its translation is CASSQEGSYYEQYF.

This clonotype showed up just a few times. The rearrangement uses TRBV5-5 and TRBJ1-5; D gene uncertain. This CDR3 has 13 residues. Germline V gene lookup returns CDR1 SGHKS and CDR2 YYEKEE (reference sequence). V lost 6 bases, J lost 3 bases, and 10 bases lay in between. CDR3 coding DNA: TGTGCCAGCACCCCCGGGTTCAATCAGCCCCAGCATTTT. It encodes CASTPGFNQPQHF.

This clonotype has only a few counts. The chain couples TRBV7-6 to TRBJ2-2; D remains ambiguous. CDR1 is SGHVS, CDR2 FNYEAQ, per germline. The V end lost 1 base, the J end lost 6 bases, and 6 bases lay between the germline ends. The CDR3 is made up of 13 amino acids. The CDR3 DNA reads TGTGCCAGCAGCTTAGGTCCTTCCGGGGAGCTGTTTTTT. It codes for CASSLGPSGELFF. Complete variable domain (other parts from reference TRBV7-6 and TRBJ2-2): GAGVSQSPRYKVTKRGQDVALRCDPISGHVSLYWYRQALGQGPEFLTYFNYEAQQDKSGLPNDRFSAERPEGSISTLTIQRTEQRDSAMYRCASSLGPSGELFFGEGSRLTVL.

The rearrangement joins TRBV9 to TRBJ2-2; TRBD2 agrees at 7 bases. The CDR3 spans 15 residues. Germline V gene sequence: CDR1 SGDLS, CDR2 YYNGEE. The V gene end was trimmed by 0 bases and the J gene end by 6 bases; junction bases not matched to a gene: 5. CDR3 sequence: CASSVGVAGAGELFF. The CDR3 DNA is TGTGCCAGCAGCGTAGGAGTGGCGGGGGCCGGGGAGCTGTTTTTT.

V usage is TRBV7-2 and J usage is TRBJ1-2; the D is unclear. The CDR3 spans 13 residues. Per the germline V gene, CDR1 is SGHTA and CDR2 is FQGNSA. The V end was cut by 5 bases, the J end by 8 bases, with 15 bases between. The CDR3 spells CASSHRSLGGYTF. The CDR3 region has the DNA TGTGCCAGCAGCCACCGGTCTTTAGGGGGCTACACCTTC. Supplemented by reference TRBV7-2 and TRBJ1-2, the full variable domain reads GAGVSQSPSNKVTEKGKDVELRCDPISGHTALYWYRQSLGQGLEFLIYFQGNSAPDKSGLPSDRFSAERTGGSVSTLTIQRTQQEDSAVYLCASSHRSLGGYTFGSGTRLTVV.

The chain joins TRBV5-1 to TRBJ1-2, with D hard to call. Trimming left V 0 bases short and J 7 bases short, with 13 bases between. The CDR3 length is 14 residues. In germline, CDR1 is SGHRS, CDR2 YFSETQ. CDR3 protein: CASSLGSLLGGYTF. The CDR3 DNA is TGCGCCAGCAGCTTGGGTTCGCTGCTGGGTGGCTACACCTTC.

This clonotype was seen many times. The chain employs TRBV11-2 and TRBJ2-3; D remains unclear. The V gene lost 4 bases and the J gene lost 0 bases, with 11 bases spanning the gap. The germline V gene has CDR1 SGHAT and CDR2 FQNNGV. This CDR3 has 15 amino acids. CDR3 region: CASSSPPHSTDTQYF. In DNA form, the CDR3 reads TGTGCCAGCAGCTCCCCCCCCCACAGCACAGATACGCAGTATTTT.

This clonotype has just a few counts. The chain employs TRBV7-8 and TRBJ2-7, with D possibly TRBD2 on 5 matching bases. Germline CDR1 reads SGHVS; CDR2 reads FQNEAQ. The CDR3 length is 15 residues. V lost 5 bases and J 2 bases, leaving 16 bases between the germline ends. Written as DNA, the CDR3 is TGTGCCAGCAGCCGCGGACTCGGGGTTCCCTACGAGCAGTACTTC. Its translation: CASSRGLGVPYEQYF.